Listed below are T cell receptor beta chains from one sample, sequenced in a study of T cell changes during pregnancy in multiple sclerosis. The repertoire was sequenced with immunoSEQ multiplex PCR; TCRdb's copy has only in-frame clones and lacks some. The table shows about 31,000 clones, with about 91% occurring only once. The specimen was CD4+ T cells from peripheral blood mononuclear cells, collected in the first trimester of pregnancy. These receptors were collected from a female donor in good health, enrolled as a control in a pregnancy study. Both conserved end residues are part of each CDR3. D genes are given only for firm matches. Clone size appears in some rows only: once, few, many, or a class for an expanded clone.

D gene: TRBD2
J gene: TRBJ2-1
V gene: TRBV5-1
clone size: -
CDR3 protein: CASSDASGGNEQFF
CDR3 DNA: TGCGCCAGCAGCGACGCTAGCGGGGGTAATGAGCAGTTCTTC

D gene: TRBD1
J gene: TRBJ1-2
V gene: TRBV15
clone size: -
CDR3 protein: CATSGGQGARGYTF
CDR3 DNA: TGTGCCACCAGCGGGGGACAGGGGGCTCGAGGCTACACCTTC

D gene: -
J gene: TRBJ2-7
V gene: TRBV5-4
clone size: -
CDR3 protein: CASSFSTGNSEQYF
CDR3 DNA: TGTGCCAGCAGCTTCTCCACAGGGAATTCCGAGCAGTACTTC

D gene: TRBD1
J gene: TRBJ2-5
V gene: TRBV27
clone size: -
CDR3 protein: CASSSTGQGWETQYF
CDR3 DNA: TGTGCCAGCAGTTCAACGGGACAGGGATGGGAGACCCAGTACTTC

D gene: -
J gene: TRBJ1-3
V gene: TRBV5-5
clone size: -
CDR3 protein: CASSLENTAAGNTIYF
CDR3 DNA: TGTGCCAGCAGCTTGGAAAATACGGCGGCCGGAAACACCATATATTTT

D gene: -
J gene: TRBJ2-3
V gene: TRBV7-3
clone size: -
CDR3 protein: CASSSFGVSDTDTQYF
CDR3 DNA: TGTGCCAGCAGCTCCTTCGGGGTTTCGGACACAGATACGCAGTATTTT

D gene: -
J gene: TRBJ2-7
V gene: TRBV15
clone size: few
CDR3 protein: CATSRGGQYEQYF
CDR3 DNA: TGTGCCACCAGCAGAGGGGGCCAGTACGAGCAGTACTTC

D gene: -
J gene: TRBJ1-4
V gene: TRBV4-3
clone size: -
CDR3 protein: CASSPRGSSTNEKLFF
CDR3 DNA: TGCGCCAGCAGCCCCCGGGGGTCCTCAACTAATGAAAAACTGTTTTTT

D gene: -
J gene: TRBJ1-2
V gene: TRBV18
clone size: -
CDR3 protein: CASSPPNRVDYGYTF
CDR3 DNA: TGTGCCAGCTCACCACCGAACAGGGTGGACTATGGCTACACCTTC

D gene: -
J gene: TRBJ1-4
V gene: TRBV30
clone size: -
CDR3 protein: CAAGRIYEKLFF
CDR3 DNA: TGTGCCGCGGGGCGGATCTATGAAAAACTGTTTTTT

D gene: TRBD1
J gene: TRBJ1-5
V gene: TRBV11-3
clone size: -
CDR3 protein: CASSLGTGDDNQPQHF
CDR3 DNA: TGTGCCAGCAGCTTAGGGACAGGGGACGACAATCAGCCCCAGCATTTT

D gene: -
J gene: TRBJ1-3
V gene: TRBV7-3
clone size: -
CDR3 protein: CASSTGQPDSGNTIYF
CDR3 DNA: TGTGCCAGCAGCACTGGACAGCCCGACTCTGGAAACACCATATATTTT

D gene: TRBD2
J gene: TRBJ2-4
V gene: TRBV4-1
clone size: -
CDR3 protein: CASSQSGGPNIQYF
CDR3 DNA: TGCGCCAGCAGCCAAAGCGGGGGGCCCAACATTCAGTACTTC

D gene: TRBD2
J gene: TRBJ2-3
V gene: TRBV29-1
clone size: -
CDR3 protein: CSGQRGGTDTQYF
CDR3 DNA: TGCAGCGGACAGCGGGGGGGCACAGATACGCAGTATTTT

D gene: -
J gene: TRBJ1-1
V gene: TRBV9
clone size: few
CDR3 protein: CASSVDRFTEAFF
CDR3 DNA: TGTGCCAGCAGCGTAGACAGGTTCACTGAAGCTTTCTTT

D gene: -
J gene: TRBJ1-2
V gene: TRBV7-9
clone size: -
CDR3 protein: CASSLGEGLGGYTF
CDR3 DNA: TGTGCCAGCAGCTTAGGGGAGGGCCTCGGTGGCTACACCTTC